These T cell receptor beta chains were read from a single sample in a study of cytomegalovirus exposure and HLA in healthy donors. The assay was immunoSEQ multiplex PCR, and TCRdb's table has in-frame clones only and misses some. In the table there are 150,000 or so clones, roughly 73% of which are singletons. The material sequenced was PBMCs. These receptors were collected from a woman between 18 and 29 years old in good health and CMV-seronegative. CDR3s include the opening cysteine and the closing phenylalanine or tryptophan. The D gene is left open where the match is weak. The size of a clone is reported for some rows only, either as once, few or many, or as a class for expanded clones.

j_call d_call clone_size v_call cdr3_aa cdr3_nt
TRBJ1-2 NA NA TRBV6-1 CASSELANRYTF TGTGCCAGCAGTGAATTGGCCAACCGCTACACCTTC
TRBJ2-1 TRBD2 NA TRBV25-1 CASSAGTSGEQFF TGTGCCAGCAGTGCCGGGACTAGCGGTGAGCAGTTCTTC
TRBJ1-1 NA NA TRBV5-1 CASSYTGSTEAFF TGCGCCAGCAGCTATACAGGGTCCACTGAAGCTTTCTTT
TRBJ2-1 TRBD2 NA TRBV7-3 CASSPPPGLANEQFF TGTGCCAGCAGCCCCCCCCCGGGACTAGCGAATGAGCAGTTCTTC
TRBJ2-1 NA NA TRBV9 CASSAPAHSYNEQFF TGTGCCAGCAGCGCTCCAGCGCACTCCTACAATGAGCAGTTCTTC
TRBJ2-7 NA NA TRBV15 CATSRMGDEQYF TGTGCCACCAGCAGAATGGGAGACGAGCAGTACTTC
TRBJ1-2 NA NA TRBV2 CASIRDAQRSFF TGTGCCAGCATCAGAGACGCCCAGCGTTCTTTTTTC
TRBJ1-2 NA NA TRBV2 CASRHRKETLNYGYTF TGTGCCAGCAGACACAGGAAAGAGACGTTAAACTATGGCTACACCTTC
TRBJ1-4 NA NA TRBV2 CASSEGGGQLFF TGTGCCAGCAGTGAGGGTGGGGGCCAGCTGTTTTTT
TRBJ1-6 NA NA TRBV5-1 CASSLAGVNSPLHF TGCGCCAGCAGCTTGGCAGGGGTAAATTCACCCCTCCACTTT
TRBJ1-5 NA once TRBV21-1 CASSKWYRGYYSNQPQHF TGTGCCAGCAGCAAGTGGTACAGGGGCTATTATAGCAATCAGCCCCAGCATTTT
TRBJ1-1 NA few TRBV30 CAWSVPGELNTEAFF TGTGCCTGGAGTGTACCGGGGGAGCTGAACACTGAAGCTTTCTTT
TRBJ2-3 NA NA TRBV27 CASSLSPDIYLSARTDTQYF TGTGCCAGCAGTTTATCGCCCGATATCTATTTAAGCGCGAGGACAGATACGCAGTATTTT
TRBJ2-4 NA NA TRBV2 CASSGGLGNIQYF TGTGCCAGCAGTGGAGGGCTCGGAAACATTCAGTACTTC
TRBJ2-3 NA once TRBV9 CASSVWGRPDTQYF TGTGCCAGCAGCGTTTGGGGGCGCCCAGATACGCAGTATTTT
TRBJ2-1 NA NA TRBV18 CASRTGAYNEQFF TGTGCCAGCAGGACGGGGGCCTACAATGAGCAGTTCTTC
TRBJ2-1 TRBD2 NA TRBV7-9 CASSLRYSGNWDEQFF TGTGCCAGCAGCTTAAGGTACAGCGGGAACTGGGATGAGCAGTTCTTC
TRBJ1-3 NA NA TRBV11-2 CASSTLIGNTIYF TGTGCCAGCAGCACTCTTATCGGAAACACCATATATTTT
TRBJ2-4 NA NA TRBV2 CASSTQENSQYF TGTGCCAGCAGTACGCAGGAAAACAGTCAGTACTTC
TRBJ1-2 TRBD1 NA TRBV19 CASRNQGDYGYTF TGTGCCAGTAGGAACCAGGGGGACTATGGCTACACCTTC
TRBJ1-6 NA NA TRBV10-3 CAISESGGSPLHF TGTGCCATCAGTGAGTCGGGGGGATCACCCCTCCACTTT
TRBJ1-4 NA NA TRBV2 CASHGSYNEKLFF TGTGCCAGCCATGGCAGTTATAATGAAAAACTGTTTTTT
TRBJ1-6 TRBD1 NA TRBV29-1 CSVEDATGLHF TGCAGCGTTGAAGATGCGACAGGGCTCCACTTT
TRBJ1-2 TRBD1 NA TRBV7-9 CSSSSTGFGYTF TGTTCCAGCAGCTCGACAGGGTTTGGCTACACCTTC
TRBJ1-1 TRBD1 NA TRBV10-1 CASSDHDRATEAFF TGCGCCAGCAGTGATCACGACAGGGCCACTGAAGCTTTCTTT
TRBJ2-2 NA NA TRBV4-3 CAGRGYTGELFF TGCGCCGGGCGGGGTTACACCGGGGAGCTGTTTTTT
TRBJ2-5 NA once TRBV5-1 CASSLGAGGETQYF TGCGCCAGCAGCTTGGGGGCAGGAGGAGAGACCCAGTACTTC
TRBJ2-7 NA many TRBV2 CASSEEGRGDEQYF TGTGCCAGCAGTGAAGAAGGCAGGGGGGACGAGCAGTACTTC
TRBJ2-1 TRBD2 NA TRBV4-3 CASSKGLAGNSYNEQFF TGCGCCAGCAGCAAGGGACTAGCGGGCAACTCCTACAATGAGCAGTTCTTC
TRBJ2-3 TRBD2 NA TRBV6-1 CASSRGTSGRDTQYF TGTGCCAGCAGCCGCGGGACTAGCGGGAGAGATACGCAGTATTTT
TRBJ1-1 TRBD1 NA TRBV7-3 CASSPGQGETEAFF TGTGCCAGCAGCCCGGGACAGGGGGAAACTGAAGCTTTCTTT
TRBJ2-5 TRBD2 NA TRBV11-2 CASREASGNRETQYF TGTGCCAGCAGAGAAGCTAGCGGTAATCGGGAGACCCAGTACTTC
TRBJ2-1 TRBD2 few TRBV19 CASRGLAGQEQFF TGTGCCAGTAGGGGACTAGCGGGACAGGAGCAGTTCTTC
TRBJ2-2 NA many TRBV19 CASCWRGAGELFF TGTGCCAGTTGTTGGCGGGGCGCCGGGGAGCTGTTTTTT
TRBJ1-5 TRBD1 few TRBV18 CASSPTGDQPQHF TGTGCCAGCTCACCTACAGGGGATCAGCCCCAGCATTTT
TRBJ2-1 NA NA TRBV28 CASSSGDKQFF TGTGCCAGCAGTTCGGGGGATAAGCAGTTCTTC
TRBJ2-1 NA NA TRBV4-3 CASSLSLAVNEQFF TGCGCCAGCAGCCTGAGTCTAGCAGTCAATGAGCAGTTCTTC
TRBJ1-2 TRBD1 once TRBV2 CAGRQGISNYGYTF TGTGCCGGAAGACAGGGTATAAGTAACTATGGCTACACCTTC
TRBJ1-3 NA NA TRBV2 CASSEVLQGRVGNTIYF TGTGCCAGCAGTGAGGTGCTACAGGGTAGGGTAGGAAACACCATATATTTT
TRBJ2-2 NA once TRBV28 CASSPTGSNTGELFF TGTGCCAGCAGTCCGACAGGTTCGAACACCGGGGAGCTGTTTTTT
TRBJ2-3 NA once TRBV5-4 CASSLVVTDTQYF TGTGCCAGCAGCTTGGTAGTCACAGATACGCAGTATTTT
TRBJ2-6 TRBD2 medium-sized TRBV13 CASSLVGGSGANVLTF TGTGCCAGCAGCTTAGTGGGGGGGTCTGGGGCCAACGTCCTGACTTTC
TRBJ2-5 NA NA TRBV9 CASSVEAEETQYF TGTGCCAGCAGCGTAGAAGCGGAAGAGACCCAGTACTTC
TRBJ2-7 NA NA TRBV5-1 CASSIGTTDEQYF TGCGCCAGCAGCATAGGGACAACTGACGAGCAGTACTTC
TRBJ1-4 TRBD1 NA TRBV15 CASQGGEATNEKLFF TGTGCCTCACAGGGGGGGGAAGCAACTAATGAAAAACTGTTTTTT
TRBJ2-3 TRBD2 NA TRBV6-4 CASSDAGGTSTDTQYF TGTGCCAGCAGTGATGCGGGGGGGACTAGCACAGATACGCAGTATTTT
TRBJ2-3 TRBD1 NA TRBV11-3 CASSPGTGGTDTQYF TGTGCCAGCAGCCCCGGGACAGGGGGAACAGATACGCAGTATTTT
TRBJ1-1 NA NA TRBV6-5 CASSYGGITEAFF TGTGCCAGCAGTTACGGAGGGATCACTGAAGCTTTCTTT
TRBJ1-1 NA NA TRBV5-1 CASRARADTEAFF TGCGCCAGCAGAGCCAGGGCGGACACTGAAGCTTTCTTT
TRBJ2-3 NA NA TRBV30 CAWSVTVDTQYF TGTGCCTGGAGTGTAACAGTTGATACGCAGTATTTT
TRBJ2-2 NA NA TRBV6-4 CASSAREEATGELFF TGTGCCAGCAGTGCGCGCGAGGAAGCCACCGGGGAGCTGTTTTTT
TRBJ2-1 NA once TRBV4-1 CASSQDPGTSTYNEQFF TGCGCCAGCAGCCAAGATCCCGGGACAAGTACCTACAATGAGCAGTTCTTC
TRBJ1-1 NA NA TRBV6-5 CASGPRGGRTEAFF TGTGCCAGCGGTCCCCGCGGGGGGCGGACTGAAGCTTTCTTT
TRBJ1-6 NA NA TRBV10-3 CAISLTGNSPLHF TGTGCCATCAGTTTGACTGGGAATTCACCCCTCCACTTT
TRBJ2-3 NA NA TRBV28 CASSSRLGWSQYF TGTGCCAGCAGTTCCCGACTAGGGTGGTCCCAGTATTTT
TRBJ2-2 NA NA TRBV7-6 CASSGIATSPTGELFF TGTGCCAGCAGCGGGATCGCGACTAGTCCCACCGGGGAGCTGTTTTTT